Listed below are T cell receptor beta chains from one sample, sequenced in a study of shared clonotypes between healthy human individuals. Sequencing used immunoSEQ multiplex PCR; TCRdb keeps in-frame clones, though not all of them. The table has about 800,000 clones, 96% seen once; the top ten hold less than 0.25%. Sequencing was performed on naive CD8+ T cells sorted from blood. The receptors come from a man aged 30 to 39 in good health. Both conserved end residues are part of each CDR3. A D gene is named only where the DNA matches it firmly.

>TRBD1|TRBV11-2|TRBJ2-7
CASSELGQGLREQYF
>TRBD2|TRBV7-9|TRBJ2-1
CASSLRTSGRTLIDNEQFF
>-|TRBV13|TRBJ2-7
CASSLDRRPYEQYF
>-|TRBV13|TRBJ2-7
CASSPGPQEQYF
>-|TRBV4-1|TRBJ2-7
CASSPTGERHEQYF
>TRBD2|TRBV28|TRBJ2-7
CASSSQLAGGYEQYF
>-|TRBV7-9|TRBJ1-1
CASSLGIGMLEAFF
>-|TRBV4-1|TRBJ1-5
CASSQGGGVQPQHF
>-|TRBV27|TRBJ1-1
CASSLLGSHTEAFF
>-|TRBV5-4|TRBJ1-1
CASSLAGGITEAFF
>TRBD1|TRBV29-1|TRBJ2-7
CSVESGQGGREQYF
>-|TRBV5-1|TRBJ2-7
CASSLSAGDYEQYF
>-|TRBV30|TRBJ2-4
CAWSSGREVVNIQYF
>-|TRBV5-6|TRBJ2-7
CASSWGWEQYF
>TRBD1|TRBV11-2|TRBJ2-1
CASSGDRTEQFF
>-|TRBV19|TRBJ2-7
CASSMRSGIEQYF
>-|TRBV15|TRBJ2-7
CATAESEALYEQYF
>-|TRBV9|TRBJ2-7
CASSRDRTYVVEQYF
>TRBD1|TRBV27|TRBJ1-2
CASSLTGGLSGDYGYTF
>TRBD1|TRBV7-8|TRBJ1-2
CASSPDIGRGTAYYGYTF
>TRBD1|TRBV9|TRBJ1-2
CASSVGHGTASDGYTF
>-|TRBV7-9|TRBJ2-1
CASSLDVGLIGEQFF
>TRBD1|TRBV27|TRBJ2-7
CASSSLTGDGSYEQYF
>-|TRBV5-8|TRBJ2-7
CASSLFPPSYEQYF
>-|TRBV18|TRBJ1-5
CASSPSTGNSNQPQHF
>-|TRBV9|TRBJ2-7
CASSFRDGPYEQYF
>TRBD2|TRBV27|TRBJ2-3
CASSLLAGGPTDTQYF
>TRBD1|TRBV27|TRBJ2-2
CASSFNRGMNTGELFF
>-|TRBV7-9|TRBJ1-1
CASSPSDTMNTEAFF
>-|TRBV5-1|TRBJ2-7
CASSPPGTPKSYEQYF
>TRBD2|TRBV19|TRBJ2-1
CASTMGSSGRSSSYNEQFF
>-|TRBV11-3|TRBJ2-7
CASSFGGDYEQYF
>TRBD1|TRBV4-1|TRBJ2-1
CASSQDNRGSYNEQFF
>-|TRBV9|TRBJ2-1
CASSGTGKYNEQFF
>-|TRBV29-1|TRBJ2-7
CSVLSANNAYEQYF
>TRBD2|TRBV27|TRBJ2-7
CASRPGLAGELFYEQYF
>TRBD2|TRBV5-5|TRBJ2-7
CASSLTSVYEQYF
>-|TRBV7-9|TRBJ2-3
CASTEIAVYLADTQYF
>TRBD1|TRBV29-1|TRBJ2-3
CSAGQGALTDTQYF
>TRBD2|TRBV29-1|TRBJ2-7
CSVVVAGGYEQYF
>-|TRBV5-1|TRBJ1-1
CASSYHSASNTEAFF
>-|TRBV7-6|TRBJ2-1
CASSLEARAEISSYNEQFF
>-|TRBV15|TRBJ2-2
CATSGSSNTGELFF
>-|TRBV4-1|TRBJ2-7
CASSSTGPSSYEQYF
>-|TRBV5-1|TRBJ2-7
CASSQGWSYEQYF
>TRBD1|TRBV5-6|TRBJ2-1
CASSPTGPNYNEQFF
>-|TRBV11-3|TRBJ2-2
CASSQGTTGELFF
>-|TRBV6-5|TRBJ2-1
CASSYSGGSYNEQFF
>-|TRBV13|TRBJ1-1
CASTRQVGNTEAFF
>-|TRBV7-3|TRBJ2-3
CASSIGQHGTSDTQYF
>-|TRBV6-6|TRBJ2-3
CASSYRRTETDTQYF
>TRBD2|TRBV28|TRBJ2-7
CASSFLADTYEQYF
>-|TRBV7-3|TRBJ2-2
CASTSDSFTGELFF